This entry lists 9 T cell receptor beta chains sequenced from one sample in a study of blood T cell repertoires in COVID-19. The method was immunoSEQ multiplex PCR; TCRdb's version includes in-frame clones alone and lacks a portion of them. The sample includes 250,000 to 300,000 clones, 88% of them seen just once. The material sequenced was peripheral blood. The receptors here all came from a woman aged 25-40 years with acute or convalescent COVID-19.

This chain joins TRBV5-1 and TRBJ2-3; 7 positions match TRBD2. V lost 0 bases to trimming and J lost 4 bases; unmatched junction nucleotides: 5. The CDR3 consists of 15 residues. Germline lookup yields CDR1 SGHRS and CDR2 YFSETQ. CDR3 sequence: CASSLVAGVADTQYF. In DNA form, the CDR3 reads TGCGCCAGCAGCTTGGTGGCGGGAGTTGCAGATACGCAGTATTTT.

The chain joins TRBV5-1 to TRBJ2-3; maybe TRBD2 (6 bases). This CDR3 is 15 amino acids long. V lost 0 bases and J 5 bases, leaving 13 bases between the germline ends. CDR1 SGHRS and CDR2 YFSETQ come from the germline V gene. CDR3 bases: TGCGCCAGCAGCTTGGCCCCCTCCGGGGGAGATACGCAGTATTTT. Its translation: CASSLAPSGGDTQYF.

V usage is TRBV7-2 and J usage is TRBJ2-1; D gene unclear. The CDR3 length is 16 residues. Trimming shortened V by 2 bases and J by 0 bases, and 11 bases separated the two germline ends. CDR1 and CDR2 (germline): SGHTA, FQGNSA. CDR3 DNA: TGTGCCAGCAGCTTACTGGCGGTGAGCTCCTACAATGAGCAGTTCTTC. It codes for CASSLLAVSSYNEQFF. Filled out from reference TRBV7-2 and TRBJ2-1, the complete variable domain reads GAGVSQSPSNKVTEKGKDVELRCDPISGHTALYWYRQSLGQGLEFLIYFQGNSAPDKSGLPSDRFSAERTGGSVSTLTIQRTQQEDSAVYLCASSLLAVSSYNEQFFGPGTRLTVL.

V usage is TRBV10-1 and J usage is TRBJ2-7; the match to TRBD2 covers 14 bases. V shed 2 bases and J 6 bases; nucleotides not matched to a gene: 9. The CDR3 sequence is 17 residues long. Germline-derived CDR1 and CDR2 are WNHNN and SYGVQD (reference sequence). CDR3 region: CASSEGTSGSRASEQYF. The CDR3 DNA sequence: TGCGCCAGCAGTGAGGGGACTAGCGGGAGCCGCGCCTCCGAGCAGTACTTC.

V gene TRBV28 combines with J gene TRBJ2-5; the D is unclear. Trimming cost V 4 bases and J 2 bases, with 14 bases left between them. From germline, CDR1 is MDHEN and CDR2 SYDVKM. The CDR3 has 15 amino acids. CDR3 in DNA: TGTGCCAGCAGTTCCTATCGACGGGTTCAAGAGACCCAGTACTTC. It translates to CASSSYRRVQETQYF.

This clone was found once. CDR3 bases: TGTGCCAGTAGTATTTTCTTCAATCAGCCCCAGCATTTT. It yields the protein CASSIFFNQPQHF. The chain is built from TRBV19 and TRBJ1-5; D gene uncertain. The CDR3 is 13 amino acids. Germline values: CDR1 LNHDA, CDR2 SQIVND (reference sequence). Trimming cost V 3 bases and J 3 bases, with 6 bases left between them.

The chain recombines TRBV7-6 with TRBJ2-3; tentative D call: TRBD2 (6 bases). CDR3 length equals 16 residues. With 3 bases removed from V and 4 bases from J, the gap between germline ends came to 17 bases. Germline assignment: CDR1 SGHVS and CDR2 FNYEAQ. CDR3 in amino acids: CASSLGLEYVADTQYF. CDR3 bases: TGTGCCAGCAGCTTGGGACTGGAATATGTCGCAGATACGCAGTATTTT.

This clone has a handful of counts. The chain couples TRBV7-2 to TRBJ2-1; D unclear. V was cut by 2 bases and J by 3 bases, with 5 bases left in between. Germline V gives CDR1 SGHTA, CDR2 FQGNSA. There are 13 residues in the CDR3. CDR3 in DNA: TGTGCCAGCAGCTTACTTTACTACAATGAGCAGTTCTTC. It is translated as CASSLLYYNEQFF.

The CDR3 loop is CASSYLRATNEKLFF. The CDR3, as DNA: TGTGCCAGCAGTTATCTGCGGGCAACTAATGAAAAACTGTTTTTT. The rearrangement uses TRBV6-5 and TRBJ1-4; D call uncertain. V was trimmed by 3 bases and J by 0 bases, leaving 8 bases between them. Germline V lookup: CDR1 MNHEY, CDR2 SVGAGI. This CDR3 is 15 amino acids long.